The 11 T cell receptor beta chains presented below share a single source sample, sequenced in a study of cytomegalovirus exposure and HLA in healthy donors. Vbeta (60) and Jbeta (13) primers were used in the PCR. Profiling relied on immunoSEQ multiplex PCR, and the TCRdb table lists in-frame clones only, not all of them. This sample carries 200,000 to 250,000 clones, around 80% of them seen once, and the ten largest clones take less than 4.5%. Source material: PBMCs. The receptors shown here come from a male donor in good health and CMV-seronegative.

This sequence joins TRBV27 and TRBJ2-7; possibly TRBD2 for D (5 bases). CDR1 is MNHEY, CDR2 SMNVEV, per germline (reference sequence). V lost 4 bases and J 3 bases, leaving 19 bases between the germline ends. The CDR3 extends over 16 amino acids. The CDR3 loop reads CASSSPGGRSGYEQYF. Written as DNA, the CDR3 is TGTGCCAGCAGTTCTCCTGGAGGCAGGAGTGGCTACGAGCAGTACTTC.

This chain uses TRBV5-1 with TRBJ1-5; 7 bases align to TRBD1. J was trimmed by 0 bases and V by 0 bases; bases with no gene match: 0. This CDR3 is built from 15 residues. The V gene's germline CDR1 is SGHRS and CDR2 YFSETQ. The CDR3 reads CASSLGDSSNQPQHF. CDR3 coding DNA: TGCGCCAGCAGCTTGGGGGACAGTAGCAATCAGCCCCAGCATTTT.

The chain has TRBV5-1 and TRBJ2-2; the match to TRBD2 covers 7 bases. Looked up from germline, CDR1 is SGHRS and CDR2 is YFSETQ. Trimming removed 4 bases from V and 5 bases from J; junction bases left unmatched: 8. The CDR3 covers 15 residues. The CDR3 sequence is CASSPGGSVTGELFF. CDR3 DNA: TGCGCCAGCAGCCCCGGCGGGAGTGTTACCGGGGAGCTGTTTTTT.

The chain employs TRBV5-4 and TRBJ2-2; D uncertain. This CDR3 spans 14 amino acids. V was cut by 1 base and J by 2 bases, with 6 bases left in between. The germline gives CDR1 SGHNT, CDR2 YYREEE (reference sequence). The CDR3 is CASSLFTNTGELFF. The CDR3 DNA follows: TGTGCCAGCAGCTTGTTTACTAACACCGGGGAGCTGTTTTTT.

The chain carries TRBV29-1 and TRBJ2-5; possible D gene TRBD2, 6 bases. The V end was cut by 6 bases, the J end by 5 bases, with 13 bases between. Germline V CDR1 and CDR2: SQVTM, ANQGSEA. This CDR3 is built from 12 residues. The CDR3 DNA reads TGCAGCGTCAGGGACTTTTCGGAGACCCAGTACTTC. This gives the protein CSVRDFSETQYF.

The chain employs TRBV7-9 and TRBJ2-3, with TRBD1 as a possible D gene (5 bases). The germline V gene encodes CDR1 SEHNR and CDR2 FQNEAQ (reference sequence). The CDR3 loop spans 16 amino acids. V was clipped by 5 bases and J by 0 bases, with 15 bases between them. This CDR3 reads CASSPTMAGSTDTQYF. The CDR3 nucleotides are TGTGCCAGCAGCCCCACGATGGCAGGGAGCACAGATACGCAGTATTTT.

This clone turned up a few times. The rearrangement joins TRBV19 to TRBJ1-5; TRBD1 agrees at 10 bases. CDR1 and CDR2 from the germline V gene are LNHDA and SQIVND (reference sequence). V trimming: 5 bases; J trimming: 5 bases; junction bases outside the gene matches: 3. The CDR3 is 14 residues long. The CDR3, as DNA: TGTGCCAGTAGTGCGGGACAGGGGCATCAGCCCCAGCATTTT. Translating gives CASSAGQGHQPQHF.

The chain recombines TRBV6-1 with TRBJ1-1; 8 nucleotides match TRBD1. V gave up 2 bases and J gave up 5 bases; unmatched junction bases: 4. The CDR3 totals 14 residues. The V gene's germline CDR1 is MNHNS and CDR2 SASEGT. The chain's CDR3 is CASSEYRGVTEAFF. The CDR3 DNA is TGTGCCAGCAGTGAATACAGGGGGGTGACTGAAGCTTTCTTT.

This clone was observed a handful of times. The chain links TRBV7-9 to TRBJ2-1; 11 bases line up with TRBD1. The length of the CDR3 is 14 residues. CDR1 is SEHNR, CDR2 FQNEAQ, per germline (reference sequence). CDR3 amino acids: CSSTGQGVSGEQFF. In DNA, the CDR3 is TGTTCCTCCACGGGACAGGGGGTGTCGGGTGAGCAGTTCTTC.

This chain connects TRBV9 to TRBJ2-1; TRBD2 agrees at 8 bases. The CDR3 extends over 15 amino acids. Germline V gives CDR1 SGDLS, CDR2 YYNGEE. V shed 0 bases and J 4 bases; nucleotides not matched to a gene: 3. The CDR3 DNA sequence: TGTGCCAGCAGCGTAGCCCTAGCGGGTTACAATGAGCAGTTCTTC. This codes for CASSVALAGYNEQFF. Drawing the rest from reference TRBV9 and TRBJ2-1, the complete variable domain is DSGVTQTPKHLITATGQRVTLRCSPRSGDLSVYWYQQSLDQGLQFLIQYYNGEERAKGNILERFSAQQFPDLHSELNLSSLELGDSALYFCASSVALAGYNEQFFGPGTRLTVL.

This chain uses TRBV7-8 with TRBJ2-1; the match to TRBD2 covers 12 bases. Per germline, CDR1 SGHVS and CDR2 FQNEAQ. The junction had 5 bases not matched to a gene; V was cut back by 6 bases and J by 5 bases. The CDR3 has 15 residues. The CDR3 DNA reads TGTGCCAGCAGATTACGACTAGCGGGAGACAATGAGCAGTTCTTC. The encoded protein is CASRLRLAGDNEQFF.